The 24 T cell receptor beta chains given below trace back to one sample, sequenced in a study of T cell changes during pregnancy in multiple sclerosis. Assay: immunoSEQ multiplex PCR; the TCRdb copy retains only in-frame clones and omits some. This table has about 48,000 clones, over 80% appearing once. Material: CD4+ T cells from peripheral blood mononuclear cells, obtained in the second trimester of pregnancy. The source of these receptors is a female donor in good health, enrolled as a control in a pregnancy study.

The V and J genes are TRBV4-1 and TRBJ1-4; D possibly corresponds to TRBD1 (5 bases). This CDR3 comprises 16 residues. CDR1 is MGHRA, CDR2 YSYEKL, per germline. With 0 bases removed from V and 3 bases from J, the gap between germline ends came to 11 bases. CDR3 sequence: CASSQDGARANEKLFF. CDR3 bases: TGCGCCAGCAGCCAAGATGGGGCCAGGGCTAATGAAAAACTGTTTTTT.

This rearrangement joins TRBV5-1 to TRBJ2-1, with 8 bases that match TRBD2. Looked up from germline, CDR1 is SGHRS and CDR2 is YFSETQ. Trimming cost V 0 bases and J 7 bases; bases outside gene matches: 6. This CDR3 is 15 amino acids long. CDR3 amino acids: CASSLGHSGINEQFF. Written as DNA, the CDR3 is TGCGCCAGCAGCTTGGGACATAGCGGGATTAATGAGCAGTTCTTC.

V gene TRBV4-1 combines with J gene TRBJ2-2, with TRBD1 identical over 9 bases. Trimming took 3 bases from V and 4 from J; bases not matched to a gene: 0. The CDR3 totals 14 residues. Germline V CDR1 and CDR2: MGHRA, YSYEKL. In nucleotides, the CDR3 is TGCGCCAGCAGCCAGACAGGGGGCACCGGGGAGCTGTTTTTT. Translating gives CASSQTGGTGELFF.

The rearrangement uses TRBV5-1 and TRBJ1-2; 8 nucleotides line up with TRBD1. Germline trimming cut 0 bases from V and 2 bases from J; bases unmatched to any gene: 3. Germline CDR1 is SGHRS and CDR2 is YFSETQ. CDR3 length: 15 residues. The CDR3 region is CASSLVTGENYGYTF. CDR3 DNA: TGCGCCAGCAGCTTGGTGACAGGGGAGAACTATGGCTACACCTTC.

The chain joins TRBV11-2 to TRBJ2-1, with 7 positions matching TRBD1. V dropped 2 bases and J dropped 8; count of bases not matched to a gene: 12. The germline gives CDR1 SGHAT, CDR2 FQNNGV. CDR3 length equals 16 residues. CDR3 sequence (DNA): TGTGCCAGCAGCTTAAGGGTGAGGGTGCAGGGGGATGAGCAGTTCTTC. Protein: CASSLRVRVQGDEQFF.

The genes are TRBV18 and TRBJ1-4; 7 bases line up with TRBD1. V gave up 0 bases and J gave up 6 bases; unmatched junction bases: 7. Germline-derived CDR1 and CDR2 are KGHSH and LQKENI. This CDR3 is built from 16 residues. CDR3 DNA sequence: TGTGCCAGCTCACCACCTGATCAGGGGGTATATGAAAAACTGTTTTTT. This encodes CASSPPDQGVYEKLFF.

The CDR3 DNA follows: TGTGCCAGCAGCTTACATTCAGTAAACCAAGAGACCCAGTACTTC. Its translation: CASSLHSVNQETQYF. The V and J genes are TRBV7-2 and TRBJ2-5; D not resolved. Germline CDR1 and CDR2: SGHTA and FQGNSA. This CDR3 has 15 amino acids. V was cut by 2 bases and J by 0 bases, with 10 bases left in between.

The V gene is TRBV4-1, the J gene TRBJ1-1; D unclear. This CDR3 has 12 residues. V lost 8 bases and J lost 2, with 9 bases in between. Germline V CDR1 and CDR2: MGHRA, YSYEKL. CDR3 protein: CASSTPNTEAFF. CDR3 DNA: TGCGCCAGCTCTACGCCCAACACTGAAGCTTTCTTT.

The gene calls are TRBV28 and TRBJ2-5; TRBD1 agrees at 7 bases. The CDR3 spans 13 residues. Germline CDR1 MDHEN, CDR2 SYDVKM. V lost 5 bases, J lost 10 bases, and 10 bases stayed unmatched. The CDR3: CASSLQGGRSQYF. The CDR3 bases are TGTGCCAGCAGTCTACAAGGGGGCAGAAGCCAGTACTTC.

The genes are TRBV27 and TRBJ2-3; 12 bases align to TRBD1. Trimming at V came to 4 bases and at J to 5 bases, leaving 16 bases not matched to a gene. The CDR3 has 19 residues. Germline V gives CDR1 MNHEY, CDR2 SMNVEV (reference sequence). The CDR3, as DNA: TGTGCCAGCAGTTCGCTCCGGGACAGGGGGCGCGATCTGGTAGATACGCAGTATTTT. Its translation: CASSSLRDRGRDLVDTQYF.

The chain couples TRBV4-1 to TRBJ2-5, with 9 positions matching TRBD1. This CDR3 comprises 16 residues. Germline CDR1 and CDR2: MGHRA and YSYEKL. The V segment lost 0 bases and the J segment 5 bases; nucleotides outside the gene matches: 7. Here the CDR3 reads CASSQERGDRDETQYF. In DNA form, the CDR3 reads TGCGCCAGCAGCCAAGAACGTGGGGACAGGGATGAGACCCAGTACTTC.

The chain recombines TRBV28 with TRBJ2-5; 12 bases are shared with TRBD2. Germline V gene lookup returns CDR1 MDHEN and CDR2 SYDVKM. This CDR3 is built from 16 residues. J gave up 5 bases and V 4 bases, and 8 bases lay outside the gene matches. This CDR3 reads CASSSLAGGPSETQYF. In nucleotides, the CDR3 is TGTGCCAGCAGTTCCCTAGCGGGAGGGCCCTCTGAGACCCAGTACTTC.

V and J are TRBV11-3 and TRBJ2-1; 13 positions match TRBD2. The CDR3 has 15 residues. Per the germline V gene, CDR1 is SGHNT and CDR2 is YENEEA. J was trimmed by 5 bases and V by 7 bases; bases with no gene match: 5. CDR3 DNA: TGTGCCAGCAAGGGACTAGCGGGATCCCACAATGAGCAGTTCTTC. Translated, it gives CASKGLAGSHNEQFF. Based on the CDR3 plus reference TRBV11-3 and TRBJ2-1, the full variable domain is EAGVVQSPRYKIIEKKQPVAFWCNPISGHNTLYWYLQNLGQGPELLIRYENEEAVDDSQLPKDRFSAERLKGVDSTLKIQPAELGDSAVYLCASKGLAGSHNEQFFGPGTRLTVL.

This chain connects TRBV6-1 to TRBJ1-5; the D gene is possibly TRBD1 (5 bases). The CDR3 loop spans 13 amino acids. With 7 bases removed from V and 4 bases from J, the gap between germline ends came to 11 bases. Germline V CDR1 and CDR2: MNHNS, SASEGT. The CDR3 sequence: CASMRDQNQPQHF. The CDR3 DNA reads as TGTGCCAGCATGCGGGACCAAAATCAGCCCCAGCATTTT.

CDR3 sequence reads: CASSLIPTSSNSPLHF. The CDR3 nucleotides read TGTGCCAGCAGTTTAATACCTACCTCTTCTAATTCACCCCTCCACTTT. The J gene is TRBJ1-6, the V gene TRBV28; D gene ambiguous. The CDR3 contains 16 residues. Germline CDR1 MDHEN, CDR2 SYDVKM. The ends were cut back, 2 bases at V and 6 bases at J, with 14 bases in the middle.

The genes are TRBV7-9 and TRBJ2-3, with TRBD1 identical over 7 bases. In germline, CDR1 is SEHNR, CDR2 FQNEAQ (reference sequence). The CDR3 has 16 residues. Germline trimming cut 6 bases from V and 0 bases from J; bases unmatched to any gene: 9. The CDR3 sequence is CASRRTGAGSTDTQYF. CDR3 DNA sequence: TGTGCCAGCAGGAGAACAGGGGCAGGGAGCACAGATACGCAGTATTTT.

The chain couples TRBV7-2 to TRBJ2-3, with TRBD2 matching over 9 bases. V lost 4 bases and J lost 2; bases outside the gene matches: 7. This CDR3 is 16 amino acids long. Germline loops: CDR1 SGHTA, CDR2 FQGNSA. The CDR3 reads CASSSPLAGLTDTQYF. The DNA of the CDR3 is TGTGCCAGCAGCTCGCCCCTAGCGGGACTCACAGATACGCAGTATTTT.

J is TRBJ1-5 and V is TRBV7-2, with D maybe TRBD1 (6 bases). The CDR3 length is 12 residues. Germline CDR1 and CDR2: SGHTA and FQGNSA. V was trimmed by 7 bases and J by 8 bases, leaving 12 bases between them. CDR3 protein: CASTRGGEPQHF. CDR3 DNA: TGTGCCAGCACCCGAGGGGGTGAGCCCCAGCATTTT.

The rearrangement links TRBV11-3 to TRBJ2-5, with TRBD2 identical over 8 bases. V gave up 5 bases and J gave up 2 bases; unmatched junction bases: 4. The germline V gene has CDR1 SGHNT and CDR2 YENEEA. This CDR3 has 14 amino acids. The CDR3 DNA reads TGTGCCAGCAGCCGGAGCGGGGGTCAAGAGACCCAGTACTTC. This sequence encodes CASSRSGGQETQYF.

This clone was seen once. The chain links TRBV7-2 to TRBJ2-7, with D unclear. V was clipped by 0 bases and J by 1 base, with 4 bases between them. Germline lookup yields CDR1 SGHTA and CDR2 FQGNSA. The CDR3 spans 13 residues. CDR3 protein: CASSLASSYEQYF. DNA of the CDR3: TGTGCCAGCAGCTTAGCGTCATCCTACGAGCAGTACTTC. The full variable domain, with the rest looked up from reference TRBV7-2 and TRBJ2-7, is GAGVSQSPSNKVTEKGKDVELRCDPISGHTALYWYRQSLGQGLEFLIYFQGNSAPDKSGLPSDRFSAERTGGSVSTLTIQRTQQEDSAVYLCASSLASSYEQYFGPGTRLTVT.

This chain joins TRBV4-1 and TRBJ2-1, with no clear D. V was pared by 1 base and J by 3 bases, with 13 bases between. In germline, CDR1 is MGHRA, CDR2 YSYEKL. The CDR3 runs to 16 residues. Here the CDR3 reads CASSQVDLVNYNEQFF. CDR3 DNA sequence: TGCGCCAGCAGCCAAGTAGACTTGGTTAACTACAATGAGCAGTTCTTC.

This clone occurred a few times. This chain joins TRBV4-2 and TRBJ1-1; no reliable D call. This CDR3 has 14 residues. The germline V gene encodes CDR1 LGHNA and CDR2 YNFKEQ. With 4 bases removed from V and 5 bases from J, the gap between germline ends came to 14 bases. CDR3 nucleotide sequence: TGTGCCAGCAGCCCTAGGTTCCGGGGTACTGAAGCTTTCTTT. It is translated as CASSPRFRGTEAFF.

The V gene is TRBV4-1, the J gene TRBJ1-2; D may be TRBD1 (5 bases). V gave up 6 bases and J gave up 5 bases, with 22 bases separating them. The CDR3 covers 16 residues. Germline V CDR1 and CDR2: MGHRA, YSYEKL. Written as DNA, the CDR3 is TGCGCCAGCAGACCGTCCGGGAGGGGCCAAAGATATGGCTACACCTTC. Amino acid sequence: CASRPSGRGQRYGYTF.

The genes are TRBV5-3 and TRBJ2-2, with TRBD2 as a possible D gene (8 bases). TRBV5-3 is noted as an ORF with a role that remains uncertain. Trimming removed 4 bases from V and 3 bases from J, with 16 bases in between. The CDR3 is made up of 16 amino acids. The CDR3 is CARSPREGAHTGELFF. CDR3 DNA sequence: TGTGCCAGAAGCCCCCGGGAGGGGGCGCACACCGGGGAGCTGTTTTTT.